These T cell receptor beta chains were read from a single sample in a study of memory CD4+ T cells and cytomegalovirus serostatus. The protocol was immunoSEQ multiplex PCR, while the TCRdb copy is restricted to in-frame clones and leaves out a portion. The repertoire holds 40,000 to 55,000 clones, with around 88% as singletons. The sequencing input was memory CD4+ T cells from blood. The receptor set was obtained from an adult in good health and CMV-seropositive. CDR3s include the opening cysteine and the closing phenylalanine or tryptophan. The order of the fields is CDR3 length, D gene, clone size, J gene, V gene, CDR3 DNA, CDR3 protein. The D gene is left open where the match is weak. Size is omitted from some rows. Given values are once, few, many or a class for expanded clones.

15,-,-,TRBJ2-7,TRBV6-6,TGTGCCAGCAGTTCCCCCCAGCTAGGTAGCTACGAGCAGTACTTC,CASSSPQLGSYEQYF
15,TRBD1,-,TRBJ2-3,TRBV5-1,TGCGCCAGCAGCACACAGGGGGCGCGGGCAGATACGCAGTATTTT,CASSTQGARADTQYF
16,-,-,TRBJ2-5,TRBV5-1,TGCGCCAGCAGCTTGGGGGTGACAGGTCCGCTAGAGACCCAGTACTTC,CASSLGVTGPLETQYF
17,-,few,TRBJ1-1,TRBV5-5,TGTGCCAGCAGCTTGGATCCTAGGACTTATATGAACACTGAAGCTTTCTTT,CASSLDPRTYMNTEAFF
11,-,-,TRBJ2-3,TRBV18,TGTGCCAGCTCACCCACAGATACGCAGTATTTT,CASSPTDTQYF
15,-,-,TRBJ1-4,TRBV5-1,TGCGCCAGCAGCCCTGGCCTAGTGACGGATGAAAAACTGTTTTTT,CASSPGLVTDEKLFF
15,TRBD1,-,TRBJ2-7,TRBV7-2,TGTGCCAGCAGCCAGACAGGGGCTTCCCTCCTCGAGCAGTACTTC,CASSQTGASLLEQYF
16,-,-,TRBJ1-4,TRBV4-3,TGCGCCAGCAGCCAAGAAGCCCGGGTGGTAGGTGAAAAACTGTTTTTT,CASSQEARVVGEKLFF
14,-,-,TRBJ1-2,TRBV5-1,TGCGCCAGCAGCTTGGGTGGAATTGAGGATGGCTACACCTTC,CASSLGGIEDGYTF
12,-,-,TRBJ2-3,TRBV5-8,TGTGCCAGCAGCGGGGCCGCAGATACGCAGTATTTT,CASSGAADTQYF
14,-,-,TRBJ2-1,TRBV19,TGTGCCAGTATGGATGGGGGCTCCTACAATGAGCAGTTCTTC,CASMDGGSYNEQFF
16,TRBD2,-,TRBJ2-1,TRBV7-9,TGTGCCAGCAGCTCAGGGACTAGCGGTTTTTACAATGAGCAGTTCTTC,CASSSGTSGFYNEQFF
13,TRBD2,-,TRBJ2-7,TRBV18,TGTGCCAGCTCGCCCGGGAGGGGAAACGAGCAGTACTTC,CASSPGRGNEQYF
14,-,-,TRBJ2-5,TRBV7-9,TGTGCCAGCAGCTTAGCCGGTGCCGGGGAGACCCAGTACTTC,CASSLAGAGETQYF
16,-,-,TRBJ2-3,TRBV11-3,TGTGCCAGCAGCCCCACGCCAGGGAAAAGCACAGATACGCAGTATTTT,CASSPTPGKSTDTQYF
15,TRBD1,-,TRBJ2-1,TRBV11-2,TGTGCCAGCAGCTTAGATCAGGGACAGCGGAATGAGCAGTTCTTC,CASSLDQGQRNEQFF
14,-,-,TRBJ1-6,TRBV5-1,TGCGCCAGCTCCGACCAGGGTTATAATTCACCCCTCCACTTT,CASSDQGYNSPLHF
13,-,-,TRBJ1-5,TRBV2,TGTGCCAGCAGTTACAGGGGCAATCAGCCCCAGCATTTT,CASSYRGNQPQHF
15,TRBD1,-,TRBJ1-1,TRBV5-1,TGCGCCAGCAGCTTGGGGGTACAGGGGGTTGGTGAAGCTTTCTTT,CASSLGVQGVGEAFF
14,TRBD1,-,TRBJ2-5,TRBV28,TGTGCCAGCAGTTTGAGAGGGGGCGTAAAGACCCAGTACTTC,CASSLRGGVKTQYF
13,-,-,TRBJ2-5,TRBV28,TGTGCCAGCAACCGGAGGGGGATAGAGACCCAGTACTTC,CASNRRGIETQYF
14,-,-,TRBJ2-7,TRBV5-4,TGTGCCAGCAGCCCAAGCCCAACGATCTACGAGCAGTACTTC,CASSPSPTIYEQYF
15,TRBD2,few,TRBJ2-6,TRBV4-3,TGCGCCAGCAGCCTAGCGGGAACCGGGGCCAACGTCCTGACTTTC,CASSLAGTGANVLTF
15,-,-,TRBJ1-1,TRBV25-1,TGTGCCAGCAGTGAAGGTGGAACAGGTTACTATGAAGCTTTCTTT,CASSEGGTGYYEAFF
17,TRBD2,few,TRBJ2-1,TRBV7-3,TGTGCCAGCAGCTTAACGCTGCCCGGGGGGGCCGAGAATGAGCAGTTCTTC,CASSLTLPGGAENEQFF
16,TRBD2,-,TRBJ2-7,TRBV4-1,TGCGCCAGCAGCCAAGAAGAGGCGGGAGGCCGGAGAAAGCAGTACTTC,CASSQEEAGGRRKQYF
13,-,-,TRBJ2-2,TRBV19,TGTGCCAGTAGTACTCCGAACACCGGGGAGCTGTTTTTT,CASSTPNTGELFF
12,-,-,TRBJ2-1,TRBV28,TGTGCCAGCATAGGGGGATCGGGCGAGCAGTTCTTC,CASIGGSGEQFF
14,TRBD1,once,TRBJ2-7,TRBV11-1,TGTGCCAGCAGCCGGACAGGGTCCCTCTACGAGCAGTACTTC,CASSRTGSLYEQYF
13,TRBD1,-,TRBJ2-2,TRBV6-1,TGTGCCAGCAGACGCGAGACAGGGCGGGAGCTGTTTTTT,CASRRETGRELFF
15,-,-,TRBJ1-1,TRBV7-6,TGTGCCAGCAGCTCCCCCCAGGCGGGGTACACTGAAGCTTTCTTT,CASSSPQAGYTEAFF
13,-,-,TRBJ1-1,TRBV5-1,TGCGCCAGCAGCCCAGGGTGGGACACTGAAGCTTTCTTT,CASSPGWDTEAFF
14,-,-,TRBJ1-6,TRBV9,TGTGCCAGCAGCGTTTGGGGGGTTAATTCACCCCTCCACTTT,CASSVWGVNSPLHF
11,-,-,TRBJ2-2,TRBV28,TGTGCCTGCAGGGGTCCCGGGGAGCTGTTTTTT,CACRGPGELFF
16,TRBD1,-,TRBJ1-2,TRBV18,TGTGCCAGCTCACCAGATGGACAGGGGTTTAACTATGGCTACACCTTC,CASSPDGQGFNYGYTF
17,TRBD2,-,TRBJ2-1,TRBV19,TGTGCCAGTAGTATAGACCTTAGCGGGATCGGATCCAATGAGCAGTTCTTC,CASSIDLSGIGSNEQFF
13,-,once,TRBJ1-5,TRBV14,TGTGCCAGCAGCCAAGGTCGGGTAGGAGCCCAGCATTTT,CASSQGRVGAQHF
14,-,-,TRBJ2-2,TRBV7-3,TGTGCCAGCAGCTTAACGGAGGGGGCGAGGGAGCTGTTTTTT,CASSLTEGARELFF
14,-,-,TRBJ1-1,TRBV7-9,TGTGCCAGCAGCTTTGAGCGGGGTCGGACTGAAGCTTTCTTT,CASSFERGRTEAFF
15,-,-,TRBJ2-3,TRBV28,TGTGCCAGCAGTCCGCTAGGGCCTGGGGCAGATACGCAGTATTTT,CASSPLGPGADTQYF
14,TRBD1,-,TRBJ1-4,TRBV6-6,TGTGCCAGCGGAATACAGGGGGGAAATGAAAAACTGTTTTTT,CASGIQGGNEKLFF
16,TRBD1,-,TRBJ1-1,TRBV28,TGTGCCAGCAGTCCCCAACGGACAGGGTGGGGCACTGAAGCTTTCTTT,CASSPQRTGWGTEAFF
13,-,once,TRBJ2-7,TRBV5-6,TGTGCCAGCAGCTTCCGGCTTACCTACGAGCAGTACTTC,CASSFRLTYEQYF
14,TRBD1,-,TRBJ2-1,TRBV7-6,TGTGCCAGCAGCTTAAGTGACAGGGGGAATGAGCAGTTCTTC,CASSLSDRGNEQFF
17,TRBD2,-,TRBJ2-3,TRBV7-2,TGTGCCAGCAGCTTAGTCCCCGGGACTAGCGGTACGGATACGCAGTATTTT,CASSLVPGTSGTDTQYF
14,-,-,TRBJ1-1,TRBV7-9,TGTGCCAGCAGCCACCCCGACTCCTCCGGGTTAGCTTTCTTT,CASSHPDSSGLAFF
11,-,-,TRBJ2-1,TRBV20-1,TGCAGTGCTAGAAACTACAATGAGCAGTTCTTC,CSARNYNEQFF
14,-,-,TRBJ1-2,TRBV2,TGTGCCAGCAGGGGCCTAGGGGGAGCGGGCGGCTACACCTTC,CASRGLGGAGGYTF